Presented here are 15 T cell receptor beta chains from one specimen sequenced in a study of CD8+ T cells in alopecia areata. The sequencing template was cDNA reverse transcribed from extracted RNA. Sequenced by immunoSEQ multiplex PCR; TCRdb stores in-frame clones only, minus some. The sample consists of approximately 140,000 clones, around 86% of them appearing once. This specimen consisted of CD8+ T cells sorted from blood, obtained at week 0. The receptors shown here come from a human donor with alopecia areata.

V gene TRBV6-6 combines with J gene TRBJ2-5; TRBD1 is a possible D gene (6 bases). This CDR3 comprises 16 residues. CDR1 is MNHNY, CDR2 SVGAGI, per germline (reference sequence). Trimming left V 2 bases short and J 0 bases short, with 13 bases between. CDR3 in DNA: TGTGCCAGCAGTTACCACCCAACAGGGTACCAAGAGACCCAGTACTTC. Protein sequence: CASSYHPTGYQETQYF.

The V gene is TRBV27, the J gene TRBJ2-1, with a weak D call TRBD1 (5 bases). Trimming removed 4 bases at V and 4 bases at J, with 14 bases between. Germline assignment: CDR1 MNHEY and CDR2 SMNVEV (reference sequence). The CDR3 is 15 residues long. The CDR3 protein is CASSSTQGLYNEQFF. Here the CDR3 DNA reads TGTGCCAGCAGTTCGACTCAGGGTCTTTACAATGAGCAGTTCTTC.

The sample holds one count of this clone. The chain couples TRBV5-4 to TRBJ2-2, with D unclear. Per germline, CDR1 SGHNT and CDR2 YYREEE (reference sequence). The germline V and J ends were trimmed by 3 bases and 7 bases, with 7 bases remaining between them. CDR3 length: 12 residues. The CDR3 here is CASSSADGELFF. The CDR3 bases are TGTGCCAGCAGCTCTGCGGACGGGGAGCTGTTTTTT.

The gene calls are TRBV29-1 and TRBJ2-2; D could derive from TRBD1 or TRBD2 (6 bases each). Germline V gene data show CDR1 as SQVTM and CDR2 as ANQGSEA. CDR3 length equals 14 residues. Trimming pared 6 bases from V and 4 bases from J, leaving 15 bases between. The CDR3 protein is CSVGGTYSTGELFF. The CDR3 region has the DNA TGCAGCGTCGGCGGGACATACAGCACCGGGGAGCTGTTTTTT.

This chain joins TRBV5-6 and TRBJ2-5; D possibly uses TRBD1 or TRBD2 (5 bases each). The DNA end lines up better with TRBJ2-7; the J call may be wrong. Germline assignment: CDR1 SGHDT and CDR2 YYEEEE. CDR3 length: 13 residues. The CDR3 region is CASSWGRTYEQYF. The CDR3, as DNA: TGTGCCAGCAGCTGGGGACGGACCTACGAGCAGTACTTC.

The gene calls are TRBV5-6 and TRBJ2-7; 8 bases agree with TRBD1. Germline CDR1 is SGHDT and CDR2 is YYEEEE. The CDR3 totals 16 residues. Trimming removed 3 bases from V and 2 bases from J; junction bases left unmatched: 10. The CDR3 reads CASSSGTGLTPYEQYF. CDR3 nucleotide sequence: TGTGCCAGCAGCTCTGGGACAGGACTAACTCCCTACGAGCAGTACTTC.

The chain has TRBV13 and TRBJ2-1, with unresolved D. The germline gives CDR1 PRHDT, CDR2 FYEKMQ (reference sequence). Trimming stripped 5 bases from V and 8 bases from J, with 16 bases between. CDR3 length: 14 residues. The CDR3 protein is CASSPGRDWYEQFF. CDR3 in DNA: TGTGCCAGCAGCCCCGGGCGAGATTGGTATGAGCAGTTCTTC.

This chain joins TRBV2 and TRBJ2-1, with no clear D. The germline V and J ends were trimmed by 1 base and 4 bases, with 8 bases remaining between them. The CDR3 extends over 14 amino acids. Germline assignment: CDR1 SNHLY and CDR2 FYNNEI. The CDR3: CASSEGLIYNEQFF. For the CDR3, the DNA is TGTGCCAGCAGTGAAGGTCTGATATACAATGAGCAGTTCTTC.

DNA for the CDR3: TGTGCCAGCAGCTCCCCTACAGGTGGTACGTCAAGCTCCTACGAGCAGTACTTC. Translated, it gives CASSSPTGGTSSSYEQYF. The chain couples TRBV7-9 to TRBJ2-7, with a weak D call TRBD1 (5 bases). V dropped 4 bases and J dropped 0 bases, with 22 bases sitting between them. The CDR3 contains 18 residues. Per the germline V gene, CDR1 is SEHNR and CDR2 is FQNEAQ (reference sequence). The whole variable domain, filled in from reference TRBV7-9 and TRBJ2-7, reads DTGVSQNPRHKITKRGQNVTFRCDPISEHNRLYWYRQTLGQGPEFLTYFQNEAQLEKSRLLSDRFSAERPKGSFSTLEIQRTEQGDSAMYLCASSSPTGGTSSSYEQYFGPGTRLTVT.

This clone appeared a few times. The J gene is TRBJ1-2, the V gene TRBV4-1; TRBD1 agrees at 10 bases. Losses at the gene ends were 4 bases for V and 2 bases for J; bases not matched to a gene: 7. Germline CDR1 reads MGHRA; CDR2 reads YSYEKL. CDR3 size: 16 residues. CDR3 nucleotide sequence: TGCGCCAGCAGCCTATCTCGGACAGGGGGAAACTATGGCTACACCTTC. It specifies CASSLSRTGGNYGYTF.

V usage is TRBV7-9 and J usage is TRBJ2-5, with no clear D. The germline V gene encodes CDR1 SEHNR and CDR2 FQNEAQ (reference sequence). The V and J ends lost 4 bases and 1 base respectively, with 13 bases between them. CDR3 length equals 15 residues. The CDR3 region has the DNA TGTGCCAGCAGCTCCATGAGAAGTTCCCAAGAGACCCAGTACTTC. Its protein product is CASSSMRSSQETQYF.

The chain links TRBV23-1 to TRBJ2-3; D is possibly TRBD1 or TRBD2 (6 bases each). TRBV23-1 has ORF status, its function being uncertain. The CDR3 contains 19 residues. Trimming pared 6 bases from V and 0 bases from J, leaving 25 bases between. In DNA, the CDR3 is TGCGCCAGCAGGCAAAGGGTCGGAGGGGGACCCCTTAGCACAGATACGCAGTATTTT. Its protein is CASRQRVGGGPLSTDTQYF.

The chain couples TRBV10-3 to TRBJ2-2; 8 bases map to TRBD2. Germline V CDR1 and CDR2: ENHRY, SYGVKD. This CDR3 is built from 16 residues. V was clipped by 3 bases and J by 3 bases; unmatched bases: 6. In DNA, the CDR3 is TGTGCCATCAGTGATATAGCGGGGATTGACACCGGGGAGCTGTTTTTT. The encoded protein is CAISDIAGIDTGELFF.

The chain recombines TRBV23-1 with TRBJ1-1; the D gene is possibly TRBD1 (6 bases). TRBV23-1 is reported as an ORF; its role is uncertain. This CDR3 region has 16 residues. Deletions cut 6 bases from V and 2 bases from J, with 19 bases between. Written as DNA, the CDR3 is TGCGCCAGCAGCCGGGGGCTCGGCAGCGCTAACACTGAAGCTTTCTTT. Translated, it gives CASSRGLGSANTEAFF.

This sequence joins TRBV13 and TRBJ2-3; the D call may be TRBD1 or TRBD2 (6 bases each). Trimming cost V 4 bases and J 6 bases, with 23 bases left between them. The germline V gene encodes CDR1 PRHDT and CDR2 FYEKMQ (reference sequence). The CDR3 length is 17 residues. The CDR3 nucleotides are TGTGCCAGCAGCTCCCTATCGTCCCTGACAGGAGGGGATACGCAGTATTTT. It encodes CASSSLSSLTGGDTQYF.